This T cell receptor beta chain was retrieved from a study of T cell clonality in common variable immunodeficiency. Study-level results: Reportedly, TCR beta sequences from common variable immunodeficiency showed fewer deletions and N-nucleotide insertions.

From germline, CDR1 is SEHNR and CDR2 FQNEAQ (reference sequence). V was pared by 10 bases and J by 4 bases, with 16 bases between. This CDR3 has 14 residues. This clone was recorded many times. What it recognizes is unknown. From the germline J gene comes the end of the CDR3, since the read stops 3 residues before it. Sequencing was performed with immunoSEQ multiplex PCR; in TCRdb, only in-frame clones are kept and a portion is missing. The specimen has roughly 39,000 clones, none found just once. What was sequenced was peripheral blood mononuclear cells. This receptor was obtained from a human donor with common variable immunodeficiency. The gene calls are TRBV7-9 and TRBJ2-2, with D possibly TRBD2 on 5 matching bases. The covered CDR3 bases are TGTGCCAAGATGGACTTAGTAGGCACCGGGGAG. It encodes CAKMDLVGTGE. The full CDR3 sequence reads CAKMDLVGTGELFF.